This TCR beta chain was captured by sequencing in a study of blood T cell repertoires in COVID-19. About the study: Acute and convalescent COVID-19 specimens originated in the United States, Italy and Spain. The cDNA or gDNA used as material had been derived from T cells, B-cell-depleted T cells, or PBMCs.

The CDR3 covers 14 residues. The V gene lost 4 bases and the J gene lost 4 bases, with 11 bases spanning the gap. Germline V gives CDR1 SGHRS, CDR2 YFSETQ. Original data processing: From reference gene primer amplification, estimates of nucleated cell counts were derived. Libraries were prepared by immunoSEQ multiplex PCR; TCRdb keeps only in-frame clonotypes and omits some of them. Clone size and V and J calls were adopted from that table, with D and trimming inferred from the DNA. Here the sample spans about 200,000 clones, about 85% being singletons. The TCR was taken from a man aged 35 to 55 with acute or convalescent COVID-19. The chain employs TRBV5-1 and TRBJ2-2; D is possibly TRBD2 (6 bases). The source material was peripheral blood. The CDR3 coding sequence is TGCGCCAGCAGCCCGACTAGTCTCACCGGGGAGCTGTTTTTT. This encodes CASSPTSLTGELFF.